The 25 T cell receptor beta chains in this list originate from one sample, sequenced in a study of T cell repertoires in cytomegalovirus infection. Their antigens remain unidentified. TCRdb re-called the reads through MiXCR, storing one row per CDR3 protein. The sample gives about 480,000 distinct CDR3 sequences, 30% to 35% of which show up once; roughly 17% is in the top ten. This material consisted of cultured PBMCs, taken from culture after CMV antigen stimulation. Source of these receptors: a human donor in good health (CMV status not recorded). Some clones in this sample may be carry-over from other donors' samples.

This sequence joins TRBV3-1 and TRBJ2-2; unclear D gene. Trimming cost V 0 bases and J 5 bases, with 7 bases left between them. The CDR3 consists of 14 residues. CDR1 is LGHDT, CDR2 YNNKEL, per germline (reference sequence). The CDR3: CASSQDFRTGELFF. DNA of the CDR3: TGTGCCAGCAGCCAAGATTTTCGAACCGGGGAGCTGTTTTTT.

This clonotype was found a few times. CDR3 loop: CASSLAAQGPASPLHF. In DNA form, the CDR3 reads TGTGCCAGCAGCTTAGCGGCTCAGGGCCCTGCCTCACCCCTCCACTTT. This chain joins TRBV7-2 and TRBJ1-6; possibly TRBD1 for D (5 bases). The CDR3 runs to 16 residues. The V gene lost 0 bases and the J gene lost 10 bases, with 16 bases spanning the gap. Germline V gene data show CDR1 as SGHTA and CDR2 as FQGNSA.

This clonotype was observed many times. The chain is built from TRBV7-8 and TRBJ2-1; TRBD2 matches at 7 bases. Germline values: CDR1 SGHVS, CDR2 FQNEAQ. The CDR3 totals 14 residues. V was clipped by 1 base and J by 6 bases; unmatched bases: 3. Here the CDR3 reads CASSLGGGFNEQFF. The CDR3 DNA reads TGTGCCAGCAGCTTAGGGGGGGGTTTCAATGAGCAGTTCTTC.

V gene TRBV3-1 combines with J gene TRBJ2-3; D is possibly TRBD1 or TRBD2 (5 bases each). V gave up 4 bases and J gave up 3 bases, with 8 bases separating them. The CDR3 loop spans 13 amino acids. Germline loops: CDR1 LGHDT, CDR2 YNNKEL (reference sequence). CDR3 sequence reads: CASSRDPTDTQYF. Written as DNA, the CDR3 is TGTGCCAGCAGCCGGGACCCGACAGATACGCAGTATTTT.

The genes are TRBV7-6 and TRBJ2-5; D is possibly TRBD2 (7 bases). V gave up 4 bases and J gave up 4 bases, with 13 bases separating them. There are 14 residues in the CDR3. Germline CDR1 is SGHVS and CDR2 is FNYEAQ. CDR3 sequence: CASSSFRGGETQYF. The CDR3, as DNA: TGTGCCAGCAGCTCGTTTAGGGGGGGAGAGACCCAGTACTTC.

This clonotype came up a few times. Relative to the germline gene, one junction end is altered; a read error may explain this. The genes are TRBV20-1 and TRBJ1-2, with 9 bases that match TRBD1. The germline CDR1 and CDR2 sequences are DFQATT and SNEGSKA (reference sequence). The CDR3 has 14 amino acids. This CDR3 is CSAGELQGAYGYTF. The CDR3 DNA reads as TGCAGTGCTGGAGAGCTACAGGGGGCCTATGGCTACACCTTC.

The genes are TRBV12-3 or TRBV12-4 and TRBJ1-5; D not certain. This CDR3 region has 13 residues. V was clipped by 2 bases and J by 7 bases, with 9 bases between them. The CDR3 protein is CASSLFSEQPQHF. The CDR3 DNA reads as TGTGCCAGCAGTTTATTCAGTGAACAGCCCCAGCATTTT.

V is TRBV6-5 and J is TRBJ2-3, with 12 nucleotides matching TRBD2. The J segment lost 7 bases and the V segment lost 5 bases, leaving 10 bases of the junction unmatched. Germline V lookup: CDR1 MNHEY, CDR2 SVGAGI. The CDR3 runs to 16 residues. CDR3 region: CASSISLAGGAYTQYF. Here the CDR3 DNA reads TGTGCCAGCAGTATTTCACTAGCGGGAGGTGCCTATACGCAGTATTTT.

The chain recombines TRBV7-9 with TRBJ1-5; TRBD1 matches at 7 bases. Trimming cost V 5 bases and J 0 bases; bases outside gene matches: 1. Germline V gene data show CDR1 as SEHNR and CDR2 as FQNEAQ (reference sequence). The CDR3 covers 14 residues. CDR3 bases: TGTGCCAGCAGCGGGACAGTTAGCAATCAGCCCCAGCATTTT. Its protein is CASSGTVSNQPQHF. Filled out from reference TRBV7-9 and TRBJ1-5, the complete variable domain reads DTGVSQNPRHKITKRGQNVTFRCDPISEHNRLYWYRQTLGQGPEFLTYFQNEAQLEKSRLLSDRFSAERPKGSFSTLEIQRTEQGDSAMYLCASSGTVSNQPQHFGDGTRLSIL.

This clonotype was observed a few times. V and J are TRBV4-1 and TRBJ1-5; 8 bases are shared with TRBD1. The CDR3 totals 16 residues. With V trimmed by 3 bases and J by 0 bases, 4 bases remained unmatched. Per the germline V gene, CDR1 is MGHRA and CDR2 is YSYEKL. Written as DNA, the CDR3 is TGCGCCAGCAGCCATATAACAGGGGGTAGCAATCAGCCCCAGCATTTT. Protein sequence: CASSHITGGSNQPQHF.

The gene calls are TRBV11-3 and TRBJ1-1, with D unclear. CDR3 length equals 13 residues. Germline values: CDR1 SGHNT, CDR2 YENEEA. The V gene lost 5 bases and the J gene lost 1 base, with 8 bases spanning the gap. For the CDR3, the DNA is TGTGCCAGCAGCGTATCCACGAACACTGAAGCTTTCTTT. Protein product: CASSVSTNTEAFF.

At least ten counts were recorded for this clonotype. CDR3 in amino acids: CASSLGGQPQHF. CDR3 sequence (DNA): TGTGCCAGCAGCTTAGGGGGTCAGCCCCAGCATTTT. The gene calls are TRBV7-9 and TRBJ1-5; D is unclear. Trimming removed 1 base at V and 6 bases at J, with 4 bases between. The CDR3 extends over 12 amino acids. Per germline, CDR1 SEHNR and CDR2 FQNEAQ (reference sequence).

The V call is TRBV11-2, the J call TRBJ2-4, with no clear D. Trimming removed 5 bases from V and 4 bases from J, with 12 bases in between. The CDR3 extends over 14 amino acids. Germline values: CDR1 SGHAT, CDR2 FQNNGV. The CDR3 reads CASSTPILKNIQYF. For the CDR3, the DNA is TGTGCCAGCAGCACCCCTATACTTAAAAACATTCAGTACTTC.

This rearrangement joins TRBV6-1 to TRBJ2-1; D not resolved. CDR3 length: 15 amino acids. Per germline, CDR1 MNHNS and CDR2 SASEGT. With 6 bases removed from V and 4 bases from J, the gap between germline ends came to 16 bases. CDR3 sequence: CASRTLALSYNEQFF. The CDR3 DNA reads TGTGCCAGCAGGACATTGGCCCTCAGTTACAATGAGCAGTTCTTC.

A few counts support this clonotype. The chain is built from TRBV7-2 and TRBJ2-7, with 10 bases identical to TRBD2. The CDR3 has 15 residues. V lost 5 bases to trimming and J lost 3 bases; unmatched junction nucleotides: 7. Germline CDR1 and CDR2: SGHTA and FQGNSA. The CDR3 DNA is TGTGCCAGCAGCCATTACGGGACTAGCGACTACGAGCAGTACTTC. Translated: CASSHYGTSDYEQYF.

This clonotype has ten or more counts. The gene calls are TRBV7-3 and TRBJ2-1; 10 nucleotides align to TRBD2. V lost 5 bases, J lost 4 bases, and 8 bases stayed unmatched. The CDR3 contains 16 residues. The germline gives CDR1 SGHTA, CDR2 FQGTGA. CDR3 sequence: CASSPIAGGSYNEQFF. DNA for the CDR3: TGTGCCAGCAGCCCCATAGCGGGAGGAAGTTACAATGAGCAGTTCTTC.

This clonotype was recorded a few times. This chain connects TRBV7-8 to TRBJ2-5, with a weak D call TRBD1 (5 bases). The CDR3 extends over 14 amino acids. V lost 5 bases, J lost 5 bases, and 15 bases lay in between. Germline lookup yields CDR1 SGHVS and CDR2 FQNEAQ. The CDR3 DNA follows: TGTGCCAGCAGCCCAGTGGCAGGGTGGGAGACCCAGTACTTC. Amino acids: CASSPVAGWETQYF. Using reference TRBV7-8 and TRBJ2-5 for the parts outside the CDR3, the full variable domain is GAGVSQSPRYKVAKRGQDVALRCDPISGHVSLFWYQQALGQGPEFLTYFQNEAQLDKSGLPSDRFFAERPEGSVSTLKIQRTQQEDSAVYLCASSPVAGWETQYFGPGTRLLVL.

This clonotype was detected ten times or more. The chain recombines TRBV7-2 with TRBJ2-3, with D uncertain. CDR1 is SGHTA, CDR2 FQGNSA, per germline. V shed 1 base and J shed 1 base, with 15 bases lying between them. This CDR3 contains 17 residues. The CDR3 region is CASSLGGGFYRTDTQYF. For the CDR3, the DNA is TGTGCCAGCAGCTTAGGTGGCGGTTTTTATCGCACAGATACGCAGTATTTT.

This clonotype has at least ten counts. The CDR3 sequence: CAISESRSEVYGYTF. CDR3 nucleotides: TGTGCCATCAGTGAGTCAAGATCAGAGGTCTATGGCTACACCTTC. The V gene is TRBV10-3, the J gene TRBJ1-2; D is ambiguous. Trimming took 0 bases from V and 4 from J, leaving 12 bases between them. Germline loops: CDR1 ENHRY, CDR2 SYGVKD. The CDR3 covers 15 residues.

This rearrangement joins TRBV2 to TRBJ2-2, with TRBD1 as a possible D gene (5 bases). The ends were cut back, 6 bases at V and 2 bases at J, with 7 bases in the middle. Germline lookup yields CDR1 SNHLY and CDR2 FYNNEI. The CDR3 consists of 13 residues. CDR3 protein: CASRGLNTGELFF. The CDR3 nucleotides are TGTGCCAGCAGGGGGCTCAACACCGGGGAGCTGTTTTTT. The full variable domain, completed using reference TRBV2 and TRBJ2-2, is EPEVTQTPSHQVTQMGQEVILRCVPISNHLYFYWYRQILGQKVEFLVSFYNNEISEKSEIFDDQFSVERPDGSNFTLKIRSTKLEDSAMYFCASRGLNTGELFFGEGSRLTVL.

The chain carries TRBV6-5 and TRBJ1-1, with 9 bases identical to TRBD1. Germline V gene lookup returns CDR1 MNHEY and CDR2 SVGAGI. The CDR3 sequence is 15 residues long. V lost 7 bases and J lost 1; bases outside the gene matches: 7. CDR3 bases: TGTGCCAGCACTACCGGGACAGGGAAGAACACTGAAGCTTTCTTT. It translates to CASTTGTGKNTEAFF.

This chain connects TRBV24-1 to TRBJ2-1; the match to TRBD2 covers 13 bases. There are 19 residues in the CDR3. Germline assignment: CDR1 KGHDR and CDR2 SFDVKD. The J segment lost 6 bases and the V segment lost 2 bases, leaving 12 bases of the junction unmatched. In DNA form, the CDR3 reads TGTGCCACCAGTGATTGGACTAGCGGGAGTGTCGGTTGGGTCAATGAGCAGTTCTTC. Its translation is CATSDWTSGSVGWVNEQFF.

This clonotype was seen more than once but under ten times. V gene TRBV7-6 combines with J gene TRBJ2-3, with 8 positions matching TRBD1. Germline loops: CDR1 SGHVS, CDR2 FNYEAQ. V was pared by 6 bases and J by 2 bases, with 10 bases of the junction left unmatched. This CDR3 region has 16 residues. The chain's CDR3 is CASSTLTGGYTDTQYF. The CDR3 bases are TGTGCCAGCAGTACACTAACAGGGGGTTACACAGATACGCAGTATTTT.

The J gene is TRBJ1-5, the V gene TRBV4-1; D uncertain. CDR1 and CDR2 from the germline V gene are MGHRA and YSYEKL. Trimming left V 4 bases short and J 7 bases short, with 17 bases between. The CDR3 spans 15 residues. The CDR3 here is CASSPMVAVGQPQHF. The CDR3 bases are TGCGCCAGCAGCCCAATGGTGGCGGTGGGGCAGCCCCAGCATTTT.

The V gene is TRBV6-5, the J gene TRBJ1-5; D perhaps matches TRBD1 (6 bases). Per germline, CDR1 MNHEY and CDR2 SVGAGI. Trimming took off 0 bases at V and 9 bases at J, with 15 bases between the two ends. There are 15 residues in the CDR3. CDR3 protein: CASSYSDRGRAPQHF. CDR3 nucleotide sequence: TGTGCCAGCAGTTACTCGGACAGAGGACGAGCGCCCCAGCATTTT.